The following is a T cell receptor (beta chain) sequence with its context. Its matching antigen is unknown. Amplification by 5'RACE using constant-segment primers produced TCR alpha and TCR beta cDNA libraries that carried sample barcodes and UMIs. MiXCR was run by TCRdb on the 5' RACE reads, yielding one entry per CDR3 protein. The table lists 550,000 to 600,000 distinct CDR3 sequences, roughly a fifth of them singletons, with about 8.2% in the top ten. This sample is part of a study of T-cell memory formation after mild COVID-19. Whole-study context: For the most part, TCR clusters were specific to one donor.

Study findings and constraints: Contracting clones, day 15 to 85, had balanced CD4/CD8, and later expanders favored CD4+.

The CDR3 is 14 amino acids. Germline V gives CDR1 MGHDK, CDR2 SYGVNS. The V and J ends lost 5 bases and 2 bases respectively, with 13 bases between them. This sequence originates from an adult woman who had mild COVID-19 (a few samples of this study predate the infection). Cell type and time point are not known. This chain joins TRBV25-1 and TRBJ2-7; no definite D call. The sequencing sample was made of PBMCs or a T cell subset sorted from them (not recorded which). The CDR3 is CASSSRTPPYEQYF. CDR3 nucleotides: TGTGCCAGCAGTTCCCGAACCCCCCCCTACGAGCAGTACTTC.